One and the same sample provided the 15 T cell receptor beta chains below, sequenced in a study of control samples from healthy donors and cancer patients. Measured with immunoSEQ multiplex PCR; TCRdb has only the in-frame clones, and not every one. The table lists around 94,000 clones, 90% of them singletons. The sequencing input was blood. The receptor source for this set is a woman aged 18-29 years in good health.

The chain carries TRBV7-2 and TRBJ2-1; 15 bases fit TRBD2. Unmatched junction bases numbered 10, after V lost 3 bases and J lost 10 bases. The CDR3 runs 17 residues. Germline V gene sequence: CDR1 SGHTA, CDR2 FQGNSA. Here the CDR3 reads CASSLTRTSGGADEQFF. As DNA, the CDR3 is TGTGCCAGCAGCTTGACTAGGACTAGCGGGGGGGCAGACGAGCAGTTCTTC.

The V gene is TRBV6-5, the J gene TRBJ1-3; 10 bases line up with TRBD1. Germline CDR1 MNHEY, CDR2 SVGAGI. This CDR3 spans 16 amino acids. The V and J ends lost 3 bases and 8 bases, in that order; junction bases with no gene match: 10. DNA of the CDR3: TGTGCCAGCAGTTATTCCGGGACAGGGGCTCGGGACACCATATATTTT. Translation gives CASSYSGTGARDTIYF.

The CDR3, as DNA: TGTGCCAGTAGTTTTAGAGGCGACAGGACAACTGAAGCTTTCTTT. Translated, it gives CASSFRGDRTTEAFF. This chain uses TRBV19 with TRBJ1-1; D might be TRBD1 (6 bases). The germline V gene encodes CDR1 LNHDA and CDR2 SQIVND (reference sequence). The CDR3 spans 15 residues. The germline V and J ends were trimmed by 5 bases and 5 bases, with 18 bases remaining between them.

This chain connects TRBV2 to TRBJ1-2, with 7 nucleotides matching TRBD1. J was trimmed by 5 bases and V by 2 bases; bases with no gene match: 8. This CDR3 has 15 residues. Germline CDR1 reads SNHLY; CDR2 reads FYNNEI. The CDR3 reads CASSETPGTDYGYTF. The DNA for the CDR3 is TGTGCCAGCAGTGAAACCCCCGGGACAGATTATGGCTACACCTTC.

The chain recombines TRBV19 with TRBJ1-2; 8 positions agree with TRBD1. The CDR3 is 15 amino acids. The germline V gene has CDR1 LNHDA and CDR2 SQIVND (reference sequence). The V gene end was trimmed by 5 bases and the J gene end by 4 bases; junction bases not matched to a gene: 9. CDR3 amino acids: CASSVTGEGFYGYTF. The CDR3 bases are TGTGCCAGTAGTGTGACAGGGGAAGGATTCTATGGCTACACCTTC.

The chain has TRBV5-5 and TRBJ1-1, with D perhaps TRBD1 (6 bases). The length of the CDR3 is 14 residues. With 2 bases removed from V and 7 bases from J, the gap between germline ends came to 15 bases. Germline V gene data show CDR1 as SGHKS and CDR2 as YYEKEE (reference sequence). The CDR3 DNA follows: TGTGCCAGCAGCTTCGCGCAGGGGCGAGGTGAAGCTTTCTTT. Its protein is CASSFAQGRGEAFF.

This clone was found once. The chain recombines TRBV4-1 with TRBJ1-2; perhaps TRBD1 as D (6 bases). CDR1 is MGHRA and CDR2 is YSYEKL in the germline V gene. Trimming took off 0 bases at V and 7 bases at J, with 18 bases between the two ends. The CDR3 sequence is 16 residues long. The CDR3 DNA reads TGCGCCAGCAGCCAAGAAGGGTCCAGGGGACGGCCTGGCTACACCTTC. As protein: CASSQEGSRGRPGYTF.

The V and J genes are TRBV6-5 and TRBJ2-2; possibly TRBD1 for D (6 bases). Per germline, CDR1 MNHEY and CDR2 SVGAGI. V gave up 6 bases and J gave up 5 bases, with 13 bases separating them. The CDR3 spans 14 residues. CDR3 amino acids: CASSRTVQTGELFF. CDR3 coding DNA: TGTGCCAGCAGCAGGACAGTTCAGACCGGGGAGCTGTTTTTT.

The rearrangement links TRBV29-1 to TRBJ2-7; 8 bases are shared with TRBD1. Germline V lookup: CDR1 SQVTM, CDR2 ANQGSEA. The CDR3 is made up of 12 amino acids. The V segment lost 4 bases and the J segment 6 bases; nucleotides outside the gene matches: 5. The CDR3 sequence: CSVGRTGSEQYF. The CDR3 DNA reads TGCAGCGTTGGACGGACAGGGAGCGAGCAGTACTTC.

The chain recombines TRBV5-1 with TRBJ2-2; 9 positions match TRBD2. Trimming cost V 0 bases and J 5 bases; bases outside gene matches: 5. The CDR3 runs 16 residues. Germline V gene data show CDR1 as SGHRS and CDR2 as YFSETQ. The CDR3 loop is CASSLVSGGSTGELFF. DNA of the CDR3: TGCGCCAGCAGCTTGGTTAGCGGGGGTTCTACCGGGGAGCTGTTTTTT.

A single count supports this clone. This chain links TRBV12-5 with TRBJ1-2, with D maybe TRBD1 (5 bases). V was cut by 3 bases and J by 6 bases, with 14 bases left in between. The germline CDR1 and CDR2 sequences are LGHNT and FRNRAP. This CDR3 region has 14 residues. CDR3 nucleotides: TGTGCTAGTGGTTTTTCAGGGCCAGGCGATGGCTACACCTTC. Protein sequence: CASGFSGPGDGYTF.

The chain is built from TRBV18 and TRBJ1-3; D not resolved. This CDR3 is built from 15 residues. V dropped 3 bases and J dropped 0 bases, with 9 bases sitting between them. Germline assignment: CDR1 KGHSH and CDR2 LQKENI. CDR3 sequence reads: CASSPGSSSGNTIYF. As DNA, the CDR3 is TGTGCCAGCTCACCTGGATCCAGCTCTGGAAACACCATATATTTT.

The gene calls are TRBV27 and TRBJ1-1; D uncertain. The CDR3 loop spans 13 amino acids. V was shortened by 4 bases and J by 5 bases, with 11 bases between the two germline ends. Germline V gene sequence: CDR1 MNHEY, CDR2 SMNVEV (reference sequence). CDR3 sequence (DNA): TGTGCCAGCAGTTCGCAGGTCGGAACTGAAGCTTTCTTT. Translation gives CASSSQVGTEAFF.

This clone was seen only once. This chain uses TRBV5-1 with TRBJ2-5; D perhaps matches TRBD1 (6 bases). Germline V gene sequence: CDR1 SGHRS, CDR2 YFSETQ. Trimming took 0 bases from V and 5 from J, leaving 11 bases between them. This CDR3 comprises 14 residues. Written as DNA, the CDR3 is TGCGCCAGCAGCTTGGCAGGGGTTCGGGAGACCCAGTACTTC. Protein product: CASSLAGVRETQYF.

The rearrangement uses TRBV20-1 and TRBJ1-6, with D tentatively TRBD1 (6 bases). The germline V and J ends were trimmed by 3 bases and 11 bases, with 14 bases remaining between them. The germline gives CDR1 DFQATT, CDR2 SNEGSKA (reference sequence). The CDR3 is 13 residues long. The CDR3 DNA reads TGCAGTGCTAGTGGGGGGCTGGCGACACCCCTCCACTTT. It specifies CSASGGLATPLHF.